Following are 12 T cell receptor beta chains from one sample sequenced in a study of T cells in Graves' hyperthyroidism and ophthalmopathy. RNA transcripts gave rise to amplified TCR beta CDR3 regions. HTBI primers drove first-round RT-PCR of the TCR CDR3. One entry per CDR3 protein, called by TCRdb with MiXCR from the multiplex PCR reads. This table holds some 300,000 distinct CDR3 sequences, 13% found once. The specimen sequenced was blood. These TCRs come from a woman under 40 with Graves' hyperthyroidism that later progressed to Graves' ophthalmopathy.

This clonotype was seen repeatedly, ten times or more. This chain connects TRBV20-1 to TRBJ2-1, with TRBD2 matching 12 bases. The ends lost 3 bases at V and 9 bases at J; junction bases unmatched: 3. This CDR3 comprises 13 residues. Germline CDR1 DFQATT, CDR2 SNEGSKA (reference sequence). The CDR3 nucleotides read TGCAGTGCTAGGACTAGCGGGAGAGGTGAGCAGTTCTTC. This codes for CSARTSGRGEQFF.

This clonotype came up a few times. The chain recombines TRBV10-1 with TRBJ2-1; 10 bases map to TRBD2. In germline, CDR1 is WNHNN, CDR2 SYGVQD (reference sequence). The junction had 10 bases not matched to a gene; V was cut back by 8 bases and J by 9 bases. The CDR3 runs to 14 residues. In nucleotides, the CDR3 is TGCGCCAGCTTCAGACTAGCGGGCGGCGGTGAGCAGTTCTTC. As protein: CASFRLAGGGEQFF.

There are many counts of this clonotype. The chain uses TRBV29-1 and TRBJ2-1; 10 bases align to TRBD1. J was trimmed by 6 bases and V by 6 bases; bases with no gene match: 5. The V gene's germline CDR1 is SQVTM and CDR2 ANQGSEA. The CDR3 runs 13 residues. This CDR3 is CSVWDRGSNEQFF. DNA of the CDR3: TGCAGCGTCTGGGACAGGGGATCCAATGAGCAGTTCTTC.

In its sample, this clonotype was seen a few times. The V gene is TRBV12-3 or TRBV12-4, the J gene TRBJ2-6; 7 nucleotides agree with TRBD1. Trimming took 6 bases from V and 0 from J; bases not matched to a gene: 11. The CDR3 runs 18 residues. The CDR3 region is CASSSGQGGYSGANVLTF. The CDR3 nucleotides read TGTGCCAGCAGCTCCGGACAAGGGGGCTACTCTGGGGCCAACGTCCTGACTTTC.

The table lists this clonotype with many counts. The rearrangement joins TRBV7-9 to TRBJ1-1; D may be TRBD1 (6 bases). V shed 6 bases and J shed 3 bases, with 17 bases lying between them. The germline CDR1 and CDR2 sequences are SEHNR and FQNEAQ (reference sequence). The length of the CDR3 is 15 residues. CDR3 bases: TGTGCCAGCAGTCGCGTTGGGGGCGGCGACACTGAAGCTTTCTTT. This encodes CASSRVGGGDTEAFF.

V and J are TRBV9 and TRBJ2-3; 10 positions match TRBD1. With V trimmed by 5 bases and J by 2 bases, 5 bases remained unmatched. The CDR3 covers 15 residues. The germline CDR1 and CDR2 sequences are SGDLS and YYNGEE. The CDR3 coding sequence is TGTGCCAGCAGAGCCGGGACAGGGGCCACAGATACGCAGTATTTT. Amino acids: CASRAGTGATDTQYF.

This clonotype was seen many times. The J gene is TRBJ2-7, the V gene TRBV27, with TRBD1 matching 8 bases. CDR1 and CDR2 (germline): MNHEY, SMNVEV (reference sequence). The CDR3 is made up of 14 amino acids. After removal of 2 bases from V and 4 bases from J, the junction contained 4 bases not matched to a gene. CDR3 amino acids: CASSLQGAGYEQYF. The CDR3 nucleotides read TGTGCCAGCAGTTTACAGGGGGCCGGGTACGAGCAGTACTTC.

This clonotype was counted at least ten times. The chain couples TRBV6-1 to TRBJ1-5; D is ambiguous. Germline V gene lookup returns CDR1 MNHNS and CDR2 SASEGT. The CDR3 spans 15 residues. V shed 0 bases and J shed 2 bases, with 8 bases lying between them. The CDR3 sequence: CASSEARVGNQPQHF. The CDR3 region has the DNA TGTGCCAGCAGTGAAGCACGGGTGGGCAATCAGCCCCAGCATTTT.

This clonotype was observed at least ten times. V gene TRBV28 combines with J gene TRBJ1-5; 7 bases align to TRBD1. Germline-derived CDR1 and CDR2 are MDHEN and SYDVKM. This CDR3 is 18 amino acids long. The junction had 13 bases not matched to a gene; V was cut back by 3 bases and J by 2 bases. CDR3 region: CASSFTGALGDGNQPQHF. For the CDR3, the DNA is TGTGCCAGCAGTTTTACAGGGGCACTAGGAGACGGCAATCAGCCCCAGCATTTT.

This chain joins TRBV6-1 and TRBJ2-5; 7 nucleotides agree with TRBD2. The J segment lost 4 bases and the V segment lost 5 bases, leaving 10 bases of the junction unmatched. Germline V gene sequence: CDR1 MNHNS, CDR2 SASEGT. CDR3 size: 15 residues. DNA for the CDR3: TGTGCCAGCAGTCCCCGACTAGCCCCTCTAGAGACCCAGTACTTC. It yields the protein CASSPRLAPLETQYF.

V and J are TRBV5-6 and TRBJ2-3, with a tentative D call TRBD1 (6 bases). The CDR3 is made up of 14 amino acids. Trimming shortened V by 4 bases and J by 0 bases, and 9 bases separated the two germline ends. Germline CDR1 SGHDT, CDR2 YYEEEE. The CDR3 loop is CASSGTTSTDTQYF. The CDR3 DNA follows: TGTGCCAGCAGCGGGACAACTAGCACAGATACGCAGTATTTT.

This clonotype was seen at least ten times. The V call is TRBV28, the J call TRBJ1-5; D unresolved. The CDR3 has 14 amino acids. The germline V gene has CDR1 MDHEN and CDR2 SYDVKM. Between the trimmed V and J ends, which lost 6 bases and 4 bases, there was a span of 13 bases. The chain's CDR3 is CASRRHNLNQPQHF. In DNA, the CDR3 is TGTGCCAGCAGGCGACATAACCTTAATCAGCCCCAGCATTTT. Filled out from reference TRBV28 and TRBJ1-5, the complete variable domain reads DVKVTQSSRYLVKRTGEKVFLECVQDMDHENMFWYRQDPGLGLRLIYFSYDVKMKEKGDIPEGYSVSREKKERFSLILESASTNQTSMYLCASRRHNLNQPQHFGDGTRLSIL.